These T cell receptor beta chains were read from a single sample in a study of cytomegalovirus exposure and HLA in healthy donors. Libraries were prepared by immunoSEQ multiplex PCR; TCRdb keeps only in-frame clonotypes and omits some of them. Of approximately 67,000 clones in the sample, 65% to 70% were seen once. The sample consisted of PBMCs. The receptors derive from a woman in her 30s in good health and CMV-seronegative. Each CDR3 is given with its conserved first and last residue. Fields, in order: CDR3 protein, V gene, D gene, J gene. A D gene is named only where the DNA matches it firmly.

CASSWDSLLSGNTIYF,TRBV7-2,TRBD1,TRBJ1-3
CASSLEGADTEAFF,TRBV7-3,TRBD1,TRBJ1-1
CASSPDLPQAYWGELFF,TRBV27,NA,TRBJ2-2
CASSHRPSGGAYNEQFF,TRBV4-2,TRBD2,TRBJ2-1
CASSDSRGRETQYF,TRBV10-2,NA,TRBJ2-5
CAWSGWDLRENTEAFF,TRBV30,NA,TRBJ1-1
CAISESLSTGKFF,TRBV10-3,TRBD1,TRBJ2-1
CASSETAASTDTQYF,TRBV6-1,NA,TRBJ2-3
CASSPWTGSLGNTIYF,TRBV28,TRBD1,TRBJ1-3
CAGQGRSGELFF,TRBV2,TRBD1,TRBJ2-2
CASSSKTVYTEAFF,TRBV7-2,NA,TRBJ1-1
CASSPGLAPETQYF,TRBV7-2,TRBD2,TRBJ2-5
CAISAGTGSREQYF,TRBV10-3,TRBD1,TRBJ2-7
CASSISTDTQYF,TRBV9,NA,TRBJ2-3
CASSLVASGGPYNEQFF,TRBV7-9,TRBD2,TRBJ2-1